This entry lists 26 T cell receptor beta chains sequenced from one sample in a study of regulatory T cells in long-lasting Graves disease. Assembly of TCR beta libraries relied on iRepertoire HTBI primers together with Arm-PCR of CDR3 regions. TCRdb re-derived calls from the multiplex PCR reads in MiXCR, one entry per CDR3 protein. The table shows approximately 270,000 distinct CDR3 sequences, with 15% to 20% occurring only once. Time point described: newly diagnosed GD, antithyroid drugs for less than 3 months. After RNA was extracted from PBMCs, the TCR library was made from it. The same data also went into a second study, on T cells in Graves' hyperthyroidism and ophthalmopathy.

The sequenced sample was peripheral blood mononuclear cells (PBMCs), obtained at new diagnosis, from a patient treated with antithyroid drugs. The receptors shown here come from a woman aged 30 to 39 with Graves disease.

V gene TRBV7-8 combines with J gene TRBJ2-5; 8 bases align to TRBD2. The CDR3 sequence is 15 residues long. CDR1 is SGHVS, CDR2 FQNEAQ, per germline. V shed 8 bases and J 5 bases; nucleotides not matched to a gene: 13. The CDR3 DNA sequence: TGTGCCAGCTCAGTGGCCCCCCGGGGGGGGGAGACCCAGTACTTC. Translation: CASSVAPRGGETQYF.

Turning to this clonotype: This may be a read error, as it is one base from a much larger clone. The CDR3 ends on some other residue instead of the conserved phenylalanine or tryptophan, so this is likely a read error. Because the CDR3's place on the DNA is in doubt, the DNA is left out and the CDR3 is given as listed by TCRdb. CDR3 in amino acids: CASSFRGTGGAIKYL. The chain joins TRBV5-1 to TRBJ2-3; the table names TRBD1, a call not compared with the DNA. CDR1 is SGHRS and CDR2 is YFSETQ in the germline V gene. A total of 15 residues make up the CDR3, ends included.

This clonotype came up many times. This rearrangement joins TRBV20-1 to TRBJ2-1; the D is unclear. Germline V gene lookup returns CDR1 DFQATT and CDR2 SNEGSKA (reference sequence). V was trimmed by 5 bases and J by 0 bases, leaving 11 bases between them. CDR3 length: 14 residues. CDR3 in DNA: TGCAGTGCTCCGCTAGGAAGCTCCTACAATGAGCAGTTCTTC. This sequence encodes CSAPLGSSYNEQFF.

The sample holds many counts of this clonotype. The J gene is TRBJ1-5, the V gene TRBV2; 10 nucleotides align to TRBD1. Germline-derived CDR1 and CDR2 are SNHLY and FYNNEI. CDR3 size: 17 residues. With V trimmed by 3 bases and J by 0 bases, 5 bases remained unmatched. CDR3 bases: TGTGCCAGCAGTGAGGGGACAGGGGTATATAGCAATCAGCCCCAGCATTTT. Protein sequence: CASSEGTGVYSNQPQHF. Combining the CDR3 with reference TRBV2 and TRBJ1-5 gives the whole variable domain EPEVTQTPSHQVTQMGQEVILRCVPISNHLYFYWYRQILGQKVEFLVSFYNNEISEKSEIFDDQFSVERPDGSNFTLKIRSTKLEDSAMYFCASSEGTGVYSNQPQHFGDGTRLSIL.

Points on this clonotype: Germline is not matched at one junction end, which may reflect a read error. The CDR3 is CAIKGRGGTNHGYTF. CDR3 coding DNA: TGTGCCATCAAGGGACGAGGAGGGACTAACCATGGCTACACCTTC. The gene calls are TRBV10-3 and TRBJ1-2; tentative D call: TRBD1 (5 bases). The germline gives CDR1 ENHRY, CDR2 SYGVKD. The CDR3 is 15 residues long.

The sample holds many counts of this clonotype. The V and J genes are TRBV12-3 or TRBV12-4 and TRBJ2-1; 8 bases match TRBD1. Trimming removed 3 bases from V and 5 bases from J; junction bases left unmatched: 3. The CDR3 is 14 amino acids. For the CDR3, the DNA is TGTGCCAGCAGTTTTGGGGACAGGAACAATGAGCAGTTCTTC. Translated: CASSFGDRNNEQFF.

The rearrangement joins TRBV6-2 or TRBV6-3 to TRBJ1-5, with D hard to call. Trimming stripped 2 bases from V and 4 bases from J, with 15 bases between. The CDR3 covers 16 residues. CDR1 is MNHEY, CDR2 SVGEGT, per germline. The CDR3 spells CASSYGGARSNQPQHF. The CDR3 nucleotides read TGTGCCAGCAGTTACGGAGGTGCCCGCTCAAATCAGCCCCAGCATTTT.

This clonotype was seen ten or more times. At one boundary the junction diverges from the germline segment, which might be a read error. The V and J genes are TRBV19 and TRBJ1-4, with 8 positions matching TRBD1. The CDR3 loop spans 13 amino acids. Germline-derived CDR1 and CDR2 are LNHDA and SQIVND (reference sequence). The CDR3 sequence is CASSGQGGEKLFF. In DNA, the CDR3 is TGCGCCAGCAGCGGACAGGGTGGGGAAAAACTGTTTTTT.

This clonotype appeared many times. The chain joins TRBV28 to TRBJ1-1; D might be TRBD1 (5 bases). Trimming pared 5 bases from V and 5 bases from J, leaving 15 bases between. From germline, CDR1 is MDHEN and CDR2 SYDVKM. The CDR3 runs 14 residues. The CDR3: CASSPGGRFTEAFF. The CDR3 bases are TGTGCCAGCAGTCCCGGGGGGAGGTTTACTGAAGCTTTCTTT.

The chain uses TRBV20-1 and TRBJ2-2; D remains ambiguous. CDR1 DFQATT and CDR2 SNEGSKA come from the germline V gene (reference sequence). The V and J ends lost 3 bases and 4 bases respectively, with 12 bases between them. The CDR3 totals 14 residues. CDR3 DNA sequence: TGCAGTGCTAGGGCCTTGGTATCCACCGGGGAGCTGTTTTTT. It yields the protein CSARALVSTGELFF.

This clonotype was seen ten or more times. The chain employs TRBV18 and TRBJ1-1; weak D call: TRBD1 (6 bases). The CDR3 sequence is 13 residues long. The germline CDR1 and CDR2 sequences are KGHSH and LQKENI. V was clipped by 6 bases and J by 1 base, with 9 bases between them. CDR3 in DNA: TGTGCCAGCTCCGAGACAGGGAACACTGAAGCTTTCTTT. Translated, it gives CASSETGNTEAFF.

This clonotype occurred many times. The chain couples TRBV5-8 to TRBJ2-5; 11 bases are a match to TRBD1. The CDR3 loop spans 16 amino acids. CDR1 is SGHTS, CDR2 YDEGEE, per germline. V lost 4 bases and J lost 4; bases outside the gene matches: 9. Written as DNA, the CDR3 is TGTGCCAGCAGCCCAGGACAGGGGGCAAGAGGAGAGACCCAGTACTTC. Its translation is CASSPGQGARGETQYF.

This clonotype was recorded many times. This chain joins TRBV7-9 and TRBJ2-1; 9 nucleotides match TRBD2. After removal of 0 bases from V and 1 base from J, the junction contained 1 base not matched to a gene. The germline CDR1 and CDR2 sequences are SEHNR and FQNEAQ (reference sequence). The CDR3 is 16 amino acids. CDR3 sequence (DNA): TGTGCCAGCAGCTTAGCGCTAGCGGGGTCCTACAATGAGCAGTTCTTC. Translated: CASSLALAGSYNEQFF.

This clonotype was detected many times. The chain joins TRBV20-1 to TRBJ1-2; D not resolved. CDR1 and CDR2 from the germline V gene are DFQATT and SNEGSKA (reference sequence). V lost 3 bases to trimming and J lost 5 bases, with 22 bases between them. CDR3 length equals 16 residues. Here the CDR3 DNA reads TGCAGTGCTAGTCCTCCGGAGCGGATCGTGGGATATGGCTACACCTTC. Translating gives CSASPPERIVGYGYTF.

This clonotype was seen a single time. The chain employs TRBV20-1 and TRBJ2-3, with D unresolved. The CDR3 consists of 15 residues. The germline gives CDR1 DFQATT, CDR2 SNEGSKA (reference sequence). The CDR3 loop is CSGDRVADSRDTQYF. Here the CDR3 DNA reads TGCAGCGGCGATCGCGTAGCAGACTCCAGAGATACGCAGTATTTT.

In the case of this clonotype: One end of the junction does not line up with germline, which may come from a read error. The rearrangement links TRBV5-1 to TRBJ2-7, with D possibly TRBD1 on 6 matching bases. The germline CDR1 and CDR2 sequences are SGHRS and YFSETQ. CDR3 size: 13 residues. CDR3 nucleotide sequence: TGTGCCAGCAGCCCGGACAGTGTCGTCGAGCAGTACTTC. Translated: CASSPDSVVEQYF.

Ten or more counts support this clonotype. The chain is built from TRBV10-3 and TRBJ2-6, with 7 bases aligning to TRBD1. This CDR3 spans 18 amino acids. V gave up 10 bases and J gave up 0 bases; unmatched junction bases: 15. Germline loops: CDR1 ENHRY, CDR2 SYGVKD. This CDR3 reads CATQPGQSILSGANVLTF. CDR3 coding DNA: TGTGCCACTCAACCGGGACAGAGTATCCTCTCTGGGGCCAACGTCCTGACTTTC.

Of note for this clonotype: This is likely an artifact of a read error, given a far larger clone one base away. The rearrangement joins TRBV11-3 to TRBJ2-4; no clear D gene. V shed 2 bases and J shed 13 bases, with 12 bases lying between them. CDR1 SGHNT and CDR2 YENEEA come from the germline V gene. This CDR3 is 12 amino acids long. For the CDR3, the DNA is TGTGCCAGCAGCTTAAACGGCAATGAGCAGTACTTC. Amino acids: CASSLNGNEQYF.

This clonotype was seen only a few times. The chain is built from TRBV2 and TRBJ1-5; 9 nucleotides match TRBD1. The CDR3 has 15 amino acids. Losses at the gene ends were 6 bases for V and 5 bases for J; bases not matched to a gene: 8. Per the germline V gene, CDR1 is SNHLY and CDR2 is FYNNEI. The CDR3, as DNA: TGTGCCAGCAGGACGGGACAGGGAGGGGATCAGCCCCAGCATTTT. It codes for CASRTGQGGDQPQHF.

This clonotype was recorded many times. The chain links TRBV6-2 or TRBV6-3 to TRBJ2-1; D might be TRBD1 or TRBD2, each matching 5 bases. The ends were cut back, 5 bases at V and 4 bases at J, with 15 bases in the middle. This CDR3 is 15 amino acids long. Germline V gene sequence: CDR1 MNHEY, CDR2 SVGEGT. The CDR3: CASSPQGPPYNEQFF. The CDR3 nucleotides read TGTGCCAGCAGTCCCCAGGGACCCCCGTACAATGAGCAGTTCTTC.

This clonotype was counted many times. V gene TRBV11-2 combines with J gene TRBJ2-1; D remains ambiguous. The CDR3 contains 15 residues. V was clipped by 0 bases and J by 3 bases, with 9 bases between them. Per germline, CDR1 SGHAT and CDR2 FQNNGV. The CDR3 nucleotides read TGTGCCAGCAGCTTAGAAGGCTCTAACTACAATGAGCAGTTCTTC. Protein product: CASSLEGSNYNEQFF.

A word on this clonotype: A read error is possible here, since a much larger clone lies one base away. The V and J genes are TRBV6-5 and TRBJ1-1; 10 positions agree with TRBD1. Losses at the gene ends were 0 bases for V and 8 bases for J; bases not matched to a gene: 0. The CDR3 consists of 13 residues. Germline CDR1 MNHEY, CDR2 SVGAGI. The CDR3 coding sequence is TGTGCCAGCAGTTACTCGACAGGGGGCGAAGCTTTCTTT. Amino acid sequence: CASSYSTGGEAFF.

This sequence joins TRBV5-4 and TRBJ1-2; 7 bases line up with TRBD1. Unmatched junction bases numbered 11, after V lost 4 bases and J lost 8 bases. CDR1 and CDR2 from the germline V gene are SGHNT and YYREEE (reference sequence). The CDR3 has 14 amino acids. CDR3 sequence: CASSIRDRRKGYTF. CDR3 nucleotide sequence: TGTGCCAGCAGCATCCGGGACAGAAGAAAAGGCTACACCTTC.

This clonotype has ten or more counts. The chain combines TRBV3-1 with TRBJ2-3, with TRBD2 as a possible D gene (6 bases). CDR3 length: 18 residues. The germline V gene encodes CDR1 LGHDT and CDR2 YNNKEL (reference sequence). V dropped 2 bases and J dropped 3 bases, with 21 bases sitting between them. The CDR3 reads CASSQPRLRRGSTDTQYF. CDR3 coding DNA: TGTGCCAGCAGCCAACCAAGGCTTCGGAGGGGTTCGACAGATACGCAGTATTTT.

The chain recombines TRBV5-1 with TRBJ1-1; D call uncertain. The CDR3 loop spans 16 amino acids. Per germline, CDR1 SGHRS and CDR2 YFSETQ. Trimming took 3 bases from V and 2 from J, leaving 17 bases between them. The DNA of the CDR3 is TGCGCCAGCAGCTCTCGGGGTCCGCCTCGAAACACTGAAGCTTTCTTT. This encodes CASSSRGPPRNTEAFF.

This clonotype showed up many times. This sequence joins TRBV7-9 and TRBJ1-2; unclear D gene. From germline, CDR1 is SEHNR and CDR2 FQNEAQ (reference sequence). The CDR3 consists of 15 residues. V dropped 1 base and J dropped 3 bases, with 12 bases sitting between them. The CDR3 region is CASSLVGRKDYGYTF. CDR3 sequence (DNA): TGTGCCAGCAGCTTAGTTGGGCGGAAGGACTATGGCTACACCTTC.